These 25 T cell receptor beta chains came from one sample sequenced in a study of T cell clonality in common variable immunodeficiency. Measured with immunoSEQ multiplex PCR; TCRdb has only the in-frame clones, and not every one. Listed for the sample are some 38,000 clones, none seen a single time. The sequencing input was peripheral blood mononuclear cells. The origin of the receptors is a person between 18 and 75 years old in good health.

In its sample, this clone was seen many times. The CDR3 end lies 3 residues beyond the end of the read and is filled in from the germline J gene. The V gene is TRBV29-1, the J gene TRBJ2-2, with 11 bases fitting TRBD1. With V trimmed by 6 bases and J by 5 bases, 5 bases remained unmatched. The CDR3 sequence is 14 residues long. Per germline, CDR1 SQVTM and CDR2 ANQGSEA. The CDR3 loop reads CSVEDRGRTGELFF. The CDR3 DNA, read in part, is TGCAGCGTAGAGGACAGGGGGCGAACCGGGGAG.

In its sample, this clone was seen many times. The read finishes 3 residues shy of the CDR3 end, and the germline J gene is used to complete it. The rearrangement links TRBV18 to TRBJ1-1, with D tentatively TRBD1 (6 bases). Germline CDR1 and CDR2: KGHSH and LQKENI. CDR3 length equals 14 residues. CDR3 residues: CASSPSSPGGEAFF. CDR3 DNA (partial): TGTGCCAGCTCACCCTCCTCTCCGGGGGGCGAA.

This clone was picked up many times. The read comes to an end 3 residues before the CDR3 does, leaving the germline J gene to fill in the end. The chain combines TRBV19 with TRBJ1-6, with 8 bases identical to TRBD1. The V segment lost 6 bases and the J segment 8 bases; nucleotides outside the gene matches: 9. This CDR3 spans 15 amino acids. CDR1 is LNHDA and CDR2 is SQIVND in the germline V gene (reference sequence). The CDR3 here is CASSKQGVRDSPLHF. The part of the CDR3 DNA that was read is TGTGCCAGTAGCAAACAGGGGGTTCGCGATTCACCC.

This clone appeared many times. The CDR3 is cut off 3 residues early in the read; its end comes from the germline J gene. The rearrangement links TRBV28 to TRBJ2-5; 9 bases are shared with TRBD1. This CDR3 is built from 15 residues. V lost 4 bases to trimming and J lost 4 bases; unmatched junction nucleotides: 7. Germline CDR1 MDHEN, CDR2 SYDVKM. The sequenced CDR3 bases are TGTGCCAGCAGTTCCCCGACAGGGGGTCGAGAGACC. Amino acid sequence: CASSSPTGGRET. The whole CDR3 sequence reads CASSSPTGGRETQYF. The whole variable domain, remainder taken from reference TRBV28 and TRBJ2-5, is DVKVTQSSRYLVKRTGEKVFLECVQDMDHENMFWYRQDPGLGLRLIYFSYDVKMKEKGDIPEGYSVSREKKERFSLILESASTNQTSMYLCASSSPTGGRETQYFGPGTRLLVL.

This clone showed up many times. From the germline J gene comes the end of the CDR3, since the read stops 3 residues before it. The V call is TRBV7-3, the J call TRBJ2-7, with a tentative D call TRBD2 (6 bases). This CDR3 contains 15 residues. Trimming shortened V by 5 bases and J by 2 bases, and 16 bases separated the two germline ends. Germline V gives CDR1 SGHTA, CDR2 FQGTGA. This CDR3 is CASSAMAGTAYEQYF. Partial CDR3 DNA: TGTGCCAGCAGCGCCATGGCGGGAACCGCCTACGAG.

CDR3 DNA (partial): TGCAGTGCTAGGATCACTAGCGGGAGGGCGGACGAG. Translated, it gives CSARITSGRADE. The whole CDR3 is CSARITSGRADEQYF. V gene TRBV20-1 combines with J gene TRBJ2-7; TRBD2 matches 13 bases. Read data end 3 residues before the CDR3 end; the end is taken from the germline J gene. Germline CDR1 reads DFQATT; CDR2 reads SNEGSKA (reference sequence). This CDR3 has 15 amino acids. With V trimmed by 3 bases and J by 5 bases, 7 bases remained unmatched.

Concerning this clone itself: The read halts 3 residues ahead of the CDR3 end, with the missing end drawn from the germline J gene. This chain links TRBV7-3 with TRBJ2-1; D perhaps matches TRBD1 (6 bases). CDR1 and CDR2 (germline): SGHTA, FQGTGA. Trimming cost V 4 bases and J 4 bases, with 11 bases left between them. The CDR3 is 14 residues long. The CDR3 here is CASSSSQGYNEQFF. CDR3 DNA, as far as it was read: TGTGCCAGCAGCTCCTCGCAGGGGTACAATGAG. Looking up the rest from reference TRBV7-3 and TRBJ2-1 gives the full variable domain: GAGVSQTPSNKVTEKGKYVELRCDPISGHTALYWYRQSLGQGPEFLIYFQGTGAADDSGLPNDRFFAVRPEGSVSTLKIQRTERGDSAVYLCASSSSQGYNEQFFGPGTRLTVL.

The sample holds many counts of this clone. The read is 3 residues too short to cover the CDR3 end, so that end is filled in from the germline J gene. The chain joins TRBV20-1 to TRBJ2-5, with a tentative D call TRBD1 (5 bases). The CDR3 length is 13 residues. V was shortened by 0 bases and J by 5 bases, with 10 bases between the two germline ends. Germline V lookup: CDR1 DFQATT, CDR2 SNEGSKA (reference sequence). The sequenced part of the CDR3 DNA is TGCAGTGCTAGAGACAGGGCCGGGGAGACC. Translating gives CSARDRAGET. The whole CDR3 reads CSARDRAGETQYF.

This clone was recorded at least ten times. The missing CDR3 end, 3 residues past where the read stops, is filled in from the germline J gene. The chain uses TRBV2 and TRBJ1-1; D may be TRBD1 (5 bases). This CDR3 comprises 18 residues. From germline, CDR1 is SNHLY and CDR2 FYNNEI. CDR3 residues: CASSEAKGLGPSSKGAFF. The sequenced part of the CDR3 DNA is TGTGCCAGCAGTGAAGCTAAGGGGTTGGGGCCCTCCTCCAAGGGA.

This clone was detected a few times. This sequence may be a read error, since a much larger clone differs from it by one base. The CDR3 end lies 3 residues beyond the end of the read and is filled in from the germline J gene. Other nucleotide sequences from this sample produce the same CDR3. The chain is built from TRBV7-2 and TRBJ1-3; TRBD1 matches at 10 bases. CDR3 length: 15 residues. Germline CDR1 is SGHTA and CDR2 is FQGNSA. The CDR3 DNA, read in part, is TGTGCCAGCAGCCCGACAGGGGGCCGTGGCAACACG. Protein sequence: CASSPTGGRGNT. From start to end, the CDR3 is CASSPTGGRGNTIYF.

This clone rates as medium-sized. Coverage ceases 3 residues before the CDR3 finishes, and the germline J gene fills in the end. The chain carries TRBV6-1 and TRBJ2-3; 11 nucleotides line up with TRBD2. Germline V gives CDR1 MNHNS, CDR2 SASEGT. Losses at the gene ends were 4 bases for V and 6 bases for J; bases not matched to a gene: 6. The CDR3 runs 15 residues. This CDR3 is CASSATSGSTDTQYF. Partial CDR3 DNA: TGTGCCAGCAGTGCCACTAGCGGGAGTACGGATACG.

In its sample, this clone was seen many times. Read coverage stops 3 residues before the CDR3 terminus; the germline J gene supplies the remainder. V and J are TRBV30 and TRBJ2-7; D might be TRBD1 (5 bases). V was clipped by 4 bases and J by 2 bases, with 12 bases between them. Looked up from germline, CDR1 is GTSNPN and CDR2 is SVGIG (reference sequence). The CDR3 loop spans 13 amino acids. The CDR3 reads CAWNPDIPYEQYF. CDR3 DNA (partial): TGTGCCTGGAACCCGGACATCCCCTACGAG.

This clone was seen at least ten times. Read sequence stops 3 residues before the CDR3 end, and the germline J gene provides the missing end. This rearrangement joins TRBV20-1 to TRBJ2-1; 9 bases match TRBD2. This CDR3 region has 15 residues. Trimming removed 0 bases from V and 5 bases from J; junction bases left unmatched: 5. Germline CDR1 reads DFQATT; CDR2 reads SNEGSKA (reference sequence). CDR3 DNA, as far as it was read: TGCAGTGCTAGAGATAGGCGGGGGGGAAACAATGAG. Translated: CSARDRRGGNNE. The entire CDR3 sequence reads CSARDRRGGNNEQFF.

This clone has at least ten counts. The read terminates 3 residues ahead of where the CDR3 ends, so the germline J gene completes it. The genes are TRBV10-1 and TRBJ2-2; a possible D gene is TRBD2 (5 bases). The V end lost 2 bases, the J end lost 6 bases, and 13 bases lay between the germline ends. This CDR3 region has 15 residues. From germline, CDR1 is WNHNN and CDR2 SYGVQD (reference sequence). The CDR3: CASSEGRGRAGELFF. Incomplete CDR3 DNA: TGCGCCAGCAGTGAGGGGAGAGGGCGGGCCGGGGAG.

This clone was observed at least ten times. Read coverage stops 3 residues before the CDR3 terminus; the germline J gene supplies the remainder. V is TRBV20-1 and J is TRBJ2-1; 10 bases are shared with TRBD2. Germline V lookup: CDR1 DFQATT, CDR2 SNEGSKA (reference sequence). V was pared by 1 base and J by 5 bases, with 5 bases of the junction left unmatched. The CDR3 has 15 amino acids. This CDR3 reads CSARVRTSGNNEQFF. The CDR3 bases that were read are TGCAGTGCTAGAGTTCGAACTAGCGGGAACAATGAG.

The table lists this clone with many counts. The CDR3 goes on 3 residues after the read ends, and that part is filled in from the germline J gene. The genes are TRBV29-1 and TRBJ1-3; D is perhaps TRBD1 (5 bases). Trimming took 8 bases from V and 3 from J, leaving 17 bases between them. In germline, CDR1 is SQVTM, CDR2 ANQGSEA. The CDR3 totals 14 residues. The covered CDR3 bases are TGCAGCATTCAGGGCGGAGGGAATGGAAACACC. Encoded protein: CSIQGGGNGNT. The whole CDR3 is CSIQGGGNGNTIYF.

In its sample, this clone was seen many times. The read terminates 3 residues ahead of where the CDR3 ends, so the germline J gene completes it. V gene TRBV7-8 combines with J gene TRBJ1-2; 8 bases are shared with TRBD1. J was trimmed by 5 bases and V by 1 base; bases with no gene match: 0. The germline V gene has CDR1 SGHVS and CDR2 FQNEAQ. The CDR3 consists of 13 residues. This chain's CDR3 is CASSLGTGYGYTF. The covered CDR3 bases are TGTGCCAGCAGCTTAGGGACAGGGTATGGC.

This clone was seen repeatedly, ten times or more. Read sequence stops 3 residues before the CDR3 end, and the germline J gene provides the missing end. This chain joins TRBV7-3 and TRBJ2-2; D ambiguous. Trimming took off 3 bases at V and 4 bases at J, with 3 bases between the two ends. From germline, CDR1 is SGHTA and CDR2 FQGTGA. This CDR3 is 12 amino acids long. The part of the CDR3 DNA that was read is TGTGCCAGCAGCTTCTCCACCGGGGAG. Its protein is CASSFSTGE. The full-length CDR3 reads as CASSFSTGELFF. Using reference TRBV7-3 and TRBJ2-2 for the parts outside the CDR3, the full variable domain is GAGVSQTPSNKVTEKGKYVELRCDPISGHTALYWYRQSLGQGPEFLIYFQGTGAADDSGLPNDRFFAVRPEGSVSTLKIQRTERGDSAVYLCASSFSTGELFFGEGSRLTVL.

This clone was detected ten times or more. The read gets to within 3 residues of the CDR3 end, and the germline J gene fills in the rest. The rearrangement joins TRBV19 to TRBJ2-1; 16 bases align to TRBD2. CDR1 is LNHDA and CDR2 is SQIVND in the germline V gene (reference sequence). The J segment lost 2 bases and the V segment lost 8 bases, leaving 9 bases of the junction unmatched. The length of the CDR3 is 18 residues. The part of the CDR3 DNA that was read is TGTGCCAGTCGTGGGGGGACTAGCGGGAGGGCGACCTACAATGAG. Translated, it gives CASRGGTSGRATYNE. The whole CDR3 sequence is CASRGGTSGRATYNEQFF.

Regarding this clone: The sequenced fragment ends 3 residues before the CDR3 boundary, so the rest is inferred from the germline J gene. This chain joins TRBV7-6 and TRBJ2-5; a possible D gene is TRBD2 (6 bases). Germline-derived CDR1 and CDR2 are SGHVS and FNYEAQ. Between the trimmed V and J ends, which lost 3 bases and 3 bases, there was a span of 17 bases. The CDR3 loop spans 16 amino acids. This CDR3 reads CASSFIRGSGEETQYF. Partial CDR3 DNA: TGTGCCAGCAGCTTTATCCGGGGCTCGGGGGAAGAGACC.

This clone came up a few times. Sequencing ends 3 residues short of the CDR3 end; the germline J gene provides the rest. The J gene is TRBJ1-1, the V gene TRBV19; D not resolved. CDR3 length: 13 amino acids. CDR1 is LNHDA and CDR2 is SQIVND in the germline V gene (reference sequence). V gave up 8 bases and J gave up 5 bases, with 15 bases separating them. The covered CDR3 bases are TGTGCCAGTCGTGACGGGGTCGTAACTGAA. It yields the protein CASRDGVVTE. The CDR3 in its entirety is CASRDGVVTEAFF.

Points on this clone: The DNA ends 3 residues before the CDR3 does, and the rest of the CDR3 is filled in from the germline J gene. V usage is TRBV7-9 and J usage is TRBJ2-2; 9 positions match TRBD2. The CDR3 consists of 15 residues. V gave up 5 bases and J gave up 4 bases; unmatched junction bases: 5. In germline, CDR1 is SEHNR, CDR2 FQNEAQ (reference sequence). CDR3 bases read: TGTGCCAGCAGCGGCTTAGCGGGAGTCACCGGGGAG. This encodes CASSGLAGVTGE. The full CDR3 protein reads CASSGLAGVTGELFF.

This clone occurred many times. The read finishes 3 residues shy of the CDR3 end, and the germline J gene is used to complete it. J is TRBJ1-5 and V is TRBV20-1; a possible D gene is TRBD1 (6 bases). Looked up from germline, CDR1 is DFQATT and CDR2 is SNEGSKA (reference sequence). Trimming left V 0 bases short and J 4 bases short, with 10 bases between. CDR3 length equals 14 residues. The CDR3 loop is CSARDHRANQPQHF. The sequenced part of the CDR3 DNA is TGCAGTGCTAGAGATCACAGGGCTAATCAGCCC.

This clone was seen at least ten times. From the germline J gene comes the end of the CDR3, since the read stops 3 residues before it. The chain has TRBV7-3 and TRBJ2-5; 9 positions match TRBD1. After removal of 0 bases from V and 5 bases from J, the junction contained 7 bases not matched to a gene. Germline CDR1 reads SGHTA; CDR2 reads FQGTGA. The CDR3 covers 16 residues. CDR3 bases read: TGTGCCAGCAGCTTAACGGGGGGGACAGGGAGGGAGACC. Translation gives CASSLTGGTGRET. The full CDR3 reads CASSLTGGTGRETQYF.

This clone was seen repeatedly, ten times or more. Partial CDR3 DNA: TGTGCCTGGCGAATACAAAAGAACACTGAA. Amino acids: CAWRIQKNTE. The whole CDR3 is CAWRIQKNTEAFF. The chain carries TRBV30 and TRBJ1-1; D uncertain. The CDR3 is cut off 3 residues early in the read; its end comes from the germline J gene. The CDR3 length is 13 residues. The V and J ends lost 5 bases and 1 base respectively, with 11 bases between them. Germline values: CDR1 GTSNPN, CDR2 SVGIG (reference sequence).